One sample yielded the 30 T cell receptor beta chains listed below, sequenced in a study of T-cell reconstitution after alpha-beta-depleted transplantation in children. Unique molecular identifiers tagged the TCRbeta library. TCRdb called the PCR reads again in MiXCR, with one record for every CDR3 protein. The sample lists approximately 150,000 distinct CDR3 sequences, 8.8% occurring once. The sequences come from PBMCs, mostly from graft donor cells, collected 180 days after TCRalphabeta/CD19-depleted stem cell transplant. Source of these receptors: a female patient between 2 and 15 years old who had a stem cell transplant for congenital amegakaryocytic thrombocytopenia, so the T cells may come from the graft donor.

This clonotype was counted only a few times. The chain uses TRBV12-3 or TRBV12-4 and TRBJ1-2; possibly TRBD1 for D (5 bases). CDR3 length: 14 residues. Deletions cut 3 bases from V and 7 bases from J, with 15 bases between. For the CDR3, the DNA is TGTGCCAGCAGTTTGGGCGCAGGGCTAATTGGCTACACCTTC. Translating gives CASSLGAGLIGYTF.

This clonotype came up many times. The chain's CDR3 is CASSSQQVWETQYF. The CDR3 nucleotides are TGTGCCAGCAGTTCGCAACAGGTGTGGGAGACCCAGTACTTC. The chain carries TRBV6-5 and TRBJ2-5; weak D call: TRBD1 (5 bases). The germline V gene has CDR1 MNHEY and CDR2 SVGAGI. V was trimmed by 4 bases and J by 5 bases, leaving 14 bases between them. This CDR3 is 14 amino acids long.

There are a few counts of this clonotype. J is TRBJ2-7 and V is TRBV20-1; D is uncertain. Germline CDR1 is DFQATT and CDR2 is SNEGSKA (reference sequence). This CDR3 is 15 amino acids long. V was pared by 0 bases and J by 2 bases, with 14 bases between. The CDR3 protein is CSARDIGHNTYEQYF. As DNA, the CDR3 is TGCAGTGCTAGAGATATAGGGCATAATACCTACGAGCAGTACTTC.

This clonotype was observed at least ten times. This sequence joins TRBV7-9 and TRBJ2-7; no clear D gene. CDR1 and CDR2 from the germline V gene are SEHNR and FQNEAQ (reference sequence). V was shortened by 5 bases and J by 0 bases, with 5 bases between the two germline ends. This CDR3 contains 12 residues. Here the CDR3 DNA reads TGTGCCAGCAGCCGCAGCTCCTACGAGCAGTACTTC. Residues: CASSRSSYEQYF. Variable domain in full (rest from reference TRBV7-9 and TRBJ2-7): DTGVSQNPRHKITKRGQNVTFRCDPISEHNRLYWYRQTLGQGPEFLTYFQNEAQLEKSRLLSDRFSAERPKGSFSTLEIQRTEQGDSAMYLCASSRSSYEQYFGPGTRLTVT.

In this sample, this clonotype turned up a few times. V usage is TRBV20-1 and J usage is TRBJ2-1; maybe TRBD1 (6 bases). V shed 4 bases and J shed 7 bases, with 20 bases lying between them. Germline V gene sequence: CDR1 DFQATT, CDR2 SNEGSKA (reference sequence). There are 15 residues in the CDR3. In DNA, the CDR3 is TGCAGTGCTATGTCGACAGGCGGCGGGTGGAATGAGCAGTTCTTC. Its protein is CSAMSTGGGWNEQFF.

Ten or more counts support this clonotype. The CDR3 sequence: CASSHGRASNSPLHF. The CDR3 region has the DNA TGTGCCAGCAGCCACGGTAGGGCAAGTAATTCACCCCTCCACTTT. The chain couples TRBV6-1 to TRBJ1-6; D unclear. This CDR3 spans 15 amino acids. Trimming shortened V by 6 bases and J by 6 bases, and 15 bases separated the two germline ends. Germline CDR1 and CDR2: MNHNS and SASEGT.

V is TRBV6-5 and J is TRBJ1-6; a possible D gene is TRBD1 (5 bases). Deletions cut 6 bases from V and 4 bases from J, with 16 bases between. In germline, CDR1 is MNHEY, CDR2 SVGAGI. The CDR3 loop spans 16 amino acids. This chain's CDR3 is CASRTLRRQYNSPLHF. CDR3 coding DNA: TGTGCCAGCAGAACCCTACGGAGACAGTATAATTCACCCCTCCACTTT.

The sample holds many counts of this clonotype. The chain links TRBV20-1 to TRBJ1-3; D is unclear. The germline CDR1 and CDR2 sequences are DFQATT and SNEGSKA (reference sequence). The V end lost 3 bases, the J end lost 3 bases, and 6 bases lay between the germline ends. The CDR3 runs to 12 residues. The CDR3 protein is CSASWFGNTIYF. The CDR3, as DNA: TGCAGTGCTAGTTGGTTTGGAAACACCATATATTTT.

The sample holds a few counts of this clonotype. The J gene is TRBJ2-7, the V gene TRBV6-1, with a tentative D call TRBD1 (6 bases). CDR1 MNHNS and CDR2 SASEGT come from the germline V gene. The CDR3 has 13 residues. V shed 8 bases and J shed 3 bases, with 14 bases lying between them. The CDR3 sequence: CASGRDTNYEQYF. CDR3 sequence (DNA): TGTGCCAGCGGTAGGGACACCAACTACGAGCAGTACTTC.

Ten or more counts support this clonotype. The V and J genes are TRBV6-5 and TRBJ2-5; 9 bases agree with TRBD1. CDR3 size: 13 residues. The V gene's germline CDR1 is MNHEY and CDR2 SVGAGI. The V gene end was trimmed by 8 bases and the J gene end by 5 bases; junction bases not matched to a gene: 6. The CDR3 reads CASGTGWEETQYF. The DNA of the CDR3 is TGTGCCAGCGGGACAGGGTGGGAGGAGACCCAGTACTTC.

This clonotype showed up many times. The V and J genes are TRBV15 and TRBJ1-4; weak D call: TRBD1 (5 bases). CDR1 and CDR2 from the germline V gene are LNHNV and YYDKDF (reference sequence). CDR3 length: 15 amino acids. V lost 3 bases to trimming and J lost 0 bases, with 8 bases between them. The CDR3 DNA reads as TGTGCCACCAGCAGGCGGACACCAACTAATGAAAAACTGTTTTTT. This encodes CATSRRTPTNEKLFF.

This clonotype occurred many times. V is TRBV7-9 and J is TRBJ2-7; 7 bases are a match to TRBD2. CDR1 is SEHNR and CDR2 is FQNEAQ in the germline V gene (reference sequence). The CDR3 covers 14 residues. V was clipped by 5 bases and J by 4 bases; unmatched bases: 8. Here the CDR3 DNA reads TGTGCCAGCAGCCCACGAACTAGCGCATACGAGCAGTACTTC. This codes for CASSPRTSAYEQYF.

The rearrangement links TRBV7-3 to TRBJ2-3; 12 bases are shared with TRBD2. Trimming removed 4 bases from V and 1 base from J; junction bases left unmatched: 3. CDR3 size: 16 residues. Germline V gives CDR1 SGHTA, CDR2 FQGTGA. CDR3 protein: CASSSRLAGGTDTQYF. CDR3 nucleotide sequence: TGTGCCAGCAGCTCAAGACTAGCGGGAGGCACAGATACGCAGTATTTT.

The chain uses TRBV6-2 or TRBV6-3 and TRBJ2-7; 7 bases match TRBD1. Germline V gene lookup returns CDR1 MNHEY and CDR2 SVGEGT. V shed 4 bases and J 10 bases; nucleotides not matched to a gene: 10. The CDR3 sequence is 13 residues long. CDR3 sequence: CASSFQLQGIQYF. The DNA for the CDR3 is TGTGCCAGCAGTTTCCAGCTACAGGGGATTCAGTACTTC.

This clonotype was detected ten times or more. The J gene is TRBJ2-4, the V gene TRBV20-1; 9 positions match TRBD2. The V gene's germline CDR1 is DFQATT and CDR2 SNEGSKA (reference sequence). J lost 6 bases, V lost 5 bases, and 5 bases had no gene match. This CDR3 contains 13 residues. For the CDR3, the DNA is TGCAGTGCTCACCTAGCGGGGATAAACATTCAGTACTTC. This codes for CSAHLAGINIQYF.

This clonotype was detected ten times or more. The chain joins TRBV5-1 to TRBJ2-1; 9 positions match TRBD2. The CDR3 is made up of 16 amino acids. The V segment lost 1 base and the J segment 4 bases; nucleotides outside the gene matches: 6. The germline gives CDR1 SGHRS, CDR2 YFSETQ. This chain's CDR3 is CASSLRASGVYNEQFF. The CDR3 bases are TGCGCCAGCAGCTTGAGGGCTAGCGGGGTATACAATGAGCAGTTCTTC.

This rearrangement joins TRBV7-1 to TRBJ2-2; 8 positions agree with TRBD2. TRBV7-1 is known as an ORF, though its function is uncertain. This CDR3 is 22 amino acids long. With V trimmed by 3 bases and J by 1 base, 22 bases remained unmatched. This CDR3 reads CASSSAPRRPKLAEWNTGELFF. The DNA for the CDR3 is TGTGCCAGCAGCTCTGCTCCGCGTAGGCCGAAACTAGCGGAATGGAACACCGGGGAGCTGTTTTTT.

A few counts support this clonotype. The chain couples TRBV3-1 to TRBJ2-7; D remains unclear. Trimming shortened V by 1 base and J by 3 bases, and 16 bases separated the two germline ends. The CDR3 spans 16 residues. Germline CDR1 is LGHDT and CDR2 is YNNKEL (reference sequence). The DNA of the CDR3 is TGTGCCAGCAGCCAAGGACCGGCAGGCCAGAACTACGAGCAGTACTTC. This sequence encodes CASSQGPAGQNYEQYF.

J is TRBJ2-7 and V is TRBV28, with TRBD1 matching 7 bases. Germline trimming cut 2 bases from V and 5 bases from J; bases unmatched to any gene: 9. The CDR3 contains 15 residues. CDR1 and CDR2 (germline): MDHEN, SYDVKM. The CDR3 nucleotides read TGTGCCAGCAGTTTAGCCGACAGGGAATCTGACGAGCAGTACTTC. Translated: CASSLADRESDEQYF.

This clonotype was counted ten times or more. This chain uses TRBV11-2 with TRBJ1-2; the match to TRBD1 covers 7 bases. The junction had 5 bases not matched to a gene; V was cut back by 1 base and J by 0 bases. This CDR3 contains 16 residues. CDR1 and CDR2 (germline): SGHAT, FQNNGV. The CDR3 is CASSLVVRGANYGYTF. DNA for the CDR3: TGTGCCAGCAGCTTAGTAGTCAGGGGGGCTAACTATGGCTACACCTTC.

This clonotype was seen only a few times. The V gene is TRBV20-1, the J gene TRBJ1-2; D call uncertain. This CDR3 comprises 12 residues. Germline V gene lookup returns CDR1 DFQATT and CDR2 SNEGSKA (reference sequence). Between the trimmed V and J ends, which lost 4 bases and 9 bases, there was a span of 15 bases. CDR3 coding DNA: TGCAGTGCTATACCTGGACGGAGTAGCTACACCTTC. Amino acid sequence: CSAIPGRSSYTF.

Only a few counts were recorded for this clonotype. CDR3: CASSLLLAGVNEQYF. CDR3 sequence (DNA): TGCGCCAGCAGCTTGCTTCTAGCGGGGGTAAACGAGCAGTACTTC. This rearrangement joins TRBV5-1 to TRBJ2-7, with 10 bases fitting TRBD2. CDR3 size: 15 residues. The J segment lost 5 bases and the V segment lost 1 base, leaving 6 bases of the junction unmatched. CDR1 and CDR2 (germline): SGHRS, YFSETQ.

At least ten counts were recorded for this clonotype. The chain couples TRBV28 to TRBJ1-2, with 8 bases lining up with TRBD1. This CDR3 is built from 15 residues. The germline V gene encodes CDR1 MDHEN and CDR2 SYDVKM. The V and J ends lost 6 bases and 6 bases, in that order; junction bases with no gene match: 12. DNA of the CDR3: TGTGCCAGCAGCTCGATTGGACAGGGCAAGAATGGCTACACCTTC. It is translated as CASSSIGQGKNGYTF.

This clonotype was observed many times. The J gene is TRBJ2-7, the V gene TRBV12-3 or TRBV12-4, with D tentatively TRBD1 (6 bases). This CDR3 is built from 15 residues. Trimming removed 4 bases at V and 3 bases at J, with 16 bases between. As DNA, the CDR3 is TGTGCCAGCAGTTCAGACACAGGGTTCTACTACGAGCAGTACTTC. It specifies CASSSDTGFYYEQYF.

V and J are TRBV5-1 and TRBJ2-1; D is perhaps TRBD1 (5 bases). Trimming cost V 5 bases and J 4 bases, with 10 bases left between them. Germline V gene lookup returns CDR1 SGHRS and CDR2 YFSETQ. The CDR3 extends over 13 amino acids. The CDR3 is CASSSRQYNEQFF. CDR3 in DNA: TGCGCCAGCAGTTCAAGACAGTACAATGAGCAGTTCTTC.

In its sample, this clonotype was seen many times. V and J are TRBV27 and TRBJ1-2; TRBD1 is a possible D gene (5 bases). Germline V gene data show CDR1 as MNHEY and CDR2 as SMNVEV (reference sequence). V gave up 3 bases and J gave up 4 bases, with 15 bases separating them. The CDR3 contains 15 residues. CDR3 loop: CASSFNGGRGYGYTF. For the CDR3, the DNA is TGTGCCAGCAGTTTCAATGGGGGACGCGGCTATGGCTACACCTTC.

The sample holds many counts of this clonotype. This chain links TRBV28 with TRBJ2-1, with 11 bases aligning to TRBD2. The CDR3 spans 17 residues. Germline values: CDR1 MDHEN, CDR2 SYDVKM. The V segment lost 3 bases and the J segment 7 bases; nucleotides outside the gene matches: 11. The DNA of the CDR3 is TGTGCCAGCAGTTTTTCCGGGCTAGCGGGAGGTGGAAATGAGCAGTTCTTC. It yields the protein CASSFSGLAGGGNEQFF.

This clonotype was seen many times. This chain joins TRBV12-3 or TRBV12-4 and TRBJ2-5; 7 bases align to TRBD1. V gave up 6 bases and J gave up 4 bases; unmatched junction bases: 5. This CDR3 contains 13 residues. The chain's CDR3 is CASRATGIETQYF. The CDR3, as DNA: TGTGCCAGCAGGGCGACAGGGATAGAGACCCAGTACTTC.

This clonotype showed up just a few times. This chain connects TRBV6-5 to TRBJ2-7, with 7 bases aligning to TRBD1. Germline V gene data show CDR1 as MNHEY and CDR2 as SVGAGI. The CDR3 length is 15 residues. V was clipped by 1 base and J by 5 bases; unmatched bases: 8. The CDR3 bases are TGTGCCAGCAGTTACTGGTCAGGGGGTGTCCACGAGCAGTACTTC. Its translation is CASSYWSGGVHEQYF.

The V and J genes are TRBV20-1 and TRBJ2-7; maybe TRBD1 (6 bases). The CDR3 loop spans 14 amino acids. The V gene lost 4 bases and the J gene lost 6 bases, with 19 bases spanning the gap. The germline V gene encodes CDR1 DFQATT and CDR2 SNEGSKA (reference sequence). CDR3 DNA sequence: TGCAGTGCTAAGGGGGACCTCCTCGACGTCGAGCAGTACTTC. It encodes CSAKGDLLDVEQYF.